The clone carrying this TCR beta chain is judged medium-sized. As yet, its antigen is unknown. This record comes from a study of HIV-infected patients and healthy controls. Study-wide results and limits: In healthy controls, MAIT alpha CDR3s were common; in HIV+ repertoires, severely depleted.

Follow-up blood was drawn about 14 weeks, roughly three months, after antiretroviral therapy began. Whole blood was used without fractionation, so all unsorted peripheral T cells were included. About 540 ng RNA was reverse transcribed with alpha and beta constant-region primers. Alpha and beta chain libraries were made separately by chain-specific third strand synthesis with multiplexing indices. A 5' RACE adapter with a random hexamer and the SP2 primer site was joined to cDNA. TCRdb re-analysed the 5' RACE reads in MiXCR, keeping a single row per CDR3 protein. In the table there are about 5,700 distinct CDR3 sequences, roughly 9.7% of which are singletons. Trimming stripped 2 bases from V and 2 bases from J, with 14 bases between. Germline CDR1 SQVTM, CDR2 ANQGSEA. The CDR3 has 15 amino acids.

This chain links TRBV29-1 with TRBJ2-3; D may match TRBD1 or TRBD2 (5 bases each). This clonotype originated in an adult with HIV infection. The sample here was blood, taken during antiretroviral therapy. The CDR3 here is CSVEPRGFPTDTQYF. In nucleotides, the CDR3 is TGCAGCGTTGAACCCCGGGGCTTCCCCACAGATACGCAGTATTTT.